One and the same sample provided the 3 T cell receptor beta chains below, sequenced in a study of blood T cells in healthy people across ages. A J-beta primer mix and a sample-barcoded 5' primer were used in a second PCR of about 6 to 12 cycles. Via MiXCR, TCRdb re-called the 5' RACE reads, giving one row per CDR3 protein. The sample lists about 1.6 million distinct CDR3 sequences, roughly 32% occurring once. Sequences were obtained from blood. The receptors stem from a woman aged 30 to 39 in good health.

This clonotype was detected only a few times. The rearrangement links TRBV2 to TRBJ2-1, with 11 bases aligning to TRBD1. V shed 6 bases and J 8 bases; nucleotides not matched to a gene: 6. From germline, CDR1 is SNHLY and CDR2 FYNNEI. This CDR3 is built from 14 residues. CDR3 amino acids: CASRPGQGVHEQFF. The CDR3 coding sequence is TGTGCCAGCAGACCGGGACAGGGGGTGCATGAGCAGTTCTTC.

This clonotype turned up a few times. The chain links TRBV4-1 to TRBJ2-5, with 7 bases matching TRBD2. CDR3 length: 14 amino acids. V lost 3 bases, J lost 5 bases, and 6 bases stayed unmatched. Per germline, CDR1 MGHRA and CDR2 YSYEKL. The CDR3 DNA follows: TGCGCCAGCAGCCAGGGGGGGAGGGAGGAGACCCAGTACTTC. Protein: CASSQGGREETQYF.

The chain couples TRBV12-3 or TRBV12-4 to TRBJ2-7; D possibly corresponds to TRBD1 (6 bases). Trimming removed 5 bases at V and 12 bases at J, with 17 bases between. This CDR3 is 12 amino acids long. DNA for the CDR3: TGTGCCAGCAGTCCTACAGGGACCTGGATGTACTTC. It is translated as CASSPTGTWMYF.